This T cell receptor (beta chain) is drawn from a study of T cell responses to AZD1222 COVID-19 vaccine. About this clone: Antigen specificity is unknown.

Only in-frame clones appear in the TCRdb table, and some are missing; sequencing was by immunoSEQ multiplex PCR. This repertoire shows 130,000 or so clones, 90% found once; its top ten account for 4% to 4.5%. CDR3 length equals 16 residues. Germline V lookup: CDR1 MGHRA, CDR2 YSYEKL. Germline trimming cut 1 base from V and 7 bases from J; bases unmatched to any gene: 8. General study findings and limits: Among the donors, most were white British and more were female, and clonal diversity was possibly underestimated. No day 14 peak samples; only post-peak repertoires were characterized.

The receptor's source is an adult who received the MenACWY meningococcal vaccine as a control. The sample in question was peripheral blood, obtained 28 days after the second dose of the MenACWY control vaccine. The rearrangement links TRBV4-1 to TRBJ2-2, with 8 bases fitting TRBD2. The CDR3 is CASSQVSGGAVGELFF. CDR3 nucleotides: TGCGCCAGCAGCCAAGTGTCGGGGGGGGCTGTCGGGGAGCTGTTTTTT.